This T cell receptor (beta chain) appears in the sequencing data of a study of blood T cell repertoires in COVID-19. Study background: Acute-phase and convalescent COVID-19 samples originated in the United States, Italy and Spain.

In the original processing: Reference gene primer amplification in the assay estimated nucleated cell counts. The assay was immunoSEQ multiplex PCR, and TCRdb's table has in-frame clones only and misses some. That table gives V, J and clone size, and the DNA gave D and trimming. The data show about 240,000 clones, with over 80% seen just once and approximately 1.8% held by the top ten. V dropped 6 bases and J dropped 6 bases, with 21 bases sitting between them. This CDR3 is built from 15 residues. In germline, CDR1 is LGHNT, CDR2 FRNRAP. The clonotype comes from a young man who had recovered from COVID-19. The sequenced material came from peripheral blood. This chain connects TRBV12-5 to TRBJ2-7, with a tentative D call TRBD2 (6 bases). The CDR3 sequence is CASGYPREALFEQYV. The CDR3 region has the DNA TGTGCTAGTGGATACCCCAGGGAGGCCCTCTTCGAGCAGTACGTC.